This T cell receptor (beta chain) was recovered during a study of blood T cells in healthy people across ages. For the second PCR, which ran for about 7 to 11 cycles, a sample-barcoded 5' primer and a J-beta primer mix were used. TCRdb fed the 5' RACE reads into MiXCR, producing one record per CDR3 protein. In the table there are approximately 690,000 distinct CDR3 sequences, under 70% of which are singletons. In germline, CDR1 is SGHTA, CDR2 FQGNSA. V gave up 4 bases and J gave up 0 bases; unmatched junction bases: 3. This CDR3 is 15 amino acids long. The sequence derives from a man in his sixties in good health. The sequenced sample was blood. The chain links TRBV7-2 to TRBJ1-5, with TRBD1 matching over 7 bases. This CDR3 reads CASSSQGYSNQPQHF. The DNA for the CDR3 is TGTGCCAGCAGCTCACAGGGGTATAGCAATCAGCCCCAGCATTTT.